A selection of T cell receptor beta chains follows, all from one sample in a study of T cell repertoires in cytomegalovirus infection. One entry per CDR3 protein results from TCRdb running MiXCR on the reads. The table lists 310,000 or so distinct CDR3 sequences, 20% to 25% of them singletons. Their target antigens are unknown. The sample in question was cultured PBMCs, obtained from culture after CMV antigen stimulation. The receptors shown here come from a human donor in good health (CMV status not recorded). Some clones in this sample may be carry-over from other donors' samples. CDR3s include the opening cysteine and the closing phenylalanine or tryptophan. The D gene is left open where the match is weak. Clone size appears in some rows only: once, few, many, or a class for an expanded clone.

>TRBD2|NA|TRBV6-1|TRBJ2-3
TGTGCCAGCAGCCGGGGACTAGCGGGAGGACCCTCAAGACACGCAGATACGCAGTATTTT
CASSRGLAGGPSRHADTQYF
>NA|NA|TRBV18|TRBJ2-1
TGTGCCAGCTCACCACCGGTCAAATACAATGAGCAGTTCTTC
CASSPPVKYNEQFF
>TRBD2|NA|TRBV12-3/TRBV12-4|TRBJ2-3
TGTGCCAGCAGTTTAGCGGCTAGCGGGGCTAGCACAGATACGCAGTATTTT
CASSLAASGASTDTQYF
>NA|NA|TRBV27|TRBJ1-2
TGTGCCAGCAGGCCTCACTCGACAGCGCTCTATGGCTACACCTTC
CASRPHSTALYGYTF
>NA|many|TRBV7-2|TRBJ2-7
TGTGCCAGCAGGACAGGCCTAGCTAGCTCCTACGAGCAGTACTTC
CASRTGLASSYEQYF
>NA|NA|TRBV20-1|TRBJ1-4
TGCAGTGCTAGTAATTCGGAGGGATCCGCCGAAAAACTGTTTTTT
CSASNSEGSAEKLFF
>NA|NA|TRBV18|TRBJ2-2
TGTGCCAGCTCACCAACTTACAGGCGATCGAACACCGGGGAGCTGTTTTTT
CASSPTYRRSNTGELFF
>TRBD1|NA|TRBV5-4|TRBJ2-7
TGTGCCAGCAGCATACCTACAGGGGGCGACGAGCAGTACTTC
CASSIPTGGDEQYF
>TRBD2|NA|TRBV27|TRBJ2-1
TGTGCCAGCAGAATTAGCGGGAGAAATGAGCAGTTCTTC
CASRISGRNEQFF
>TRBD2|few|TRBV15|TRBJ2-1
TGTGCCACCAGCAGTCCGGGACTAGCGGGACTCAATGAGCAGTTCTTC
CATSSPGLAGLNEQFF
>TRBD2|NA|TRBV5-1|TRBJ2-3
TGCGCCAGCAGCCGAGATCGACTAGCGGGAAACACAGATACGCAGTATTTT
CASSRDRLAGNTDTQYF
>NA|many|TRBV7-8|TRBJ2-3
TGTGCCAGCAGCTTAGGCGAGGGCGAGGATACGCAGTATTTT
CASSLGEGEDTQYF
>TRBD1|many|TRBV7-8|TRBJ2-5
TGTGCCAGCAGCAAGGGACAGACTGGAGAGACCCAGTACTTC
CASSKGQTGETQYF
>NA|many|TRBV12-3/TRBV12-4|TRBJ2-3
TGTGCCAGCAGTCCCTCGATGGGCGGGAAGAGCACAGATACGCAGTATTTT
CASSPSMGGKSTDTQYF
>TRBD2|NA|TRBV7-9|TRBJ2-7
TGTGCCAGCAGCTTAAATGGGTGGGGACTAGCGGGAGAGTATGAGCAGTACTTC
CASSLNGWGLAGEYEQYF
>NA|many|TRBV7-2|TRBJ1-6
TGTGCCAGCAGCTTGTGGCGGAATAATTCACCCCTCCACTTT
CASSLWRNNSPLHF
>NA|NA|TRBV6-2/TRBV6-3|TRBJ1-2
TGTGCCAGCACTCGGACGAGCAACTATAGCTACACCTTC
CASTRTSNYSYTF
>NA|NA|TRBV5-1|TRBJ2-5
TGCGCCAGCAGCCCCCTGACAGGAGAAGAGACCCAGTACTTC
CASSPLTGEETQYF
>NA|many|TRBV7-2|TRBJ2-1
TGTGCCAGCAGCTTTCCCCTAGCGACAGATGAGCAGTTCTTC
CASSFPLATDEQFF
>NA|NA|TRBV29-1|TRBJ2-3
TGCAGCGTTCGTCGGACTTCGACAGATACGCAGTATTTT
CSVRRTSTDTQYF
>NA|NA|TRBV27|TRBJ2-3
TGTGCCAGCAGTTGGGGGCTAGTGGGAGATACGCAGTATTTT
CASSWGLVGDTQYF
>TRBD2|many|TRBV7-2|TRBJ2-1
TGTGCCAGCAGAGGAGGCGGGAGTCCCTACAATGAGCAGTTCTTC
CASRGGGSPYNEQFF
>NA|NA|TRBV19|TRBJ2-2
TGTGCCACAGAAACGAGAGCGAACACCGGGGAGCTGTTTTTT
CATETRANTGELFF